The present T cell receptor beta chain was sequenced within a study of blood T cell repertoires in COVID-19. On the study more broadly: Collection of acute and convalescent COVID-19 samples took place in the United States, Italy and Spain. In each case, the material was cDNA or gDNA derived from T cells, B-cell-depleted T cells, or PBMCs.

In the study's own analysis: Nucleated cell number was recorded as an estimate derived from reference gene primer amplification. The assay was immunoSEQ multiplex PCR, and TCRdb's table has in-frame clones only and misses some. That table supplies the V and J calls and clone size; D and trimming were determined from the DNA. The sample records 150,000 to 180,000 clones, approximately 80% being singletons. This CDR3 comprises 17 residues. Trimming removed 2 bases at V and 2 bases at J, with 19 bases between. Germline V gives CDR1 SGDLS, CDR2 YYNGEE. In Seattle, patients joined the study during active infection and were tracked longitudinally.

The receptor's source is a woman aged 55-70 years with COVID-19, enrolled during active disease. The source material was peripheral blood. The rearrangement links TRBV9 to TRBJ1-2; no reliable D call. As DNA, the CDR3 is TGTGCCAGCAGCGTCGGCCGAGGGAGTTCAACCAACTATGGCTACACCTTC. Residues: CASSVGRGSSTNYGYTF.